This passage covers 3 T cell receptor beta chains from one sample sequenced in a study of Tregs in tolerant kidney transplant recipients. Sequenced by immunoSEQ multiplex PCR; TCRdb stores in-frame clones only, minus some. The repertoire holds 55,000 to 70,000 clones, with roughly 88% as singletons. Sequenced material: Tregs from blood, taken before the transplant. These receptors originate from a human donor who received a combined kidney and bone marrow transplant.

Only one count was recorded for this clone. This rearrangement joins TRBV6-6 to TRBJ2-1; D is uncertain. The CDR3 sequence is 13 residues long. CDR1 and CDR2 (germline): MNHNY, SVGAGI (reference sequence). V lost 5 bases, J lost 2 bases, and 7 bases lay in between. CDR3 loop: CASSAHTYNEQFF. CDR3 DNA sequence: TGTGCCAGCAGTGCCCATACCTACAATGAGCAGTTCTTC.

CDR3 residues: CASSVSWQGNSPLHF. The CDR3 DNA reads as TGTGCCAGCAGCGTCAGTTGGCAGGGGAATTCACCCCTCCACTTT. This chain connects TRBV9 to TRBJ1-6; maybe TRBD1 (6 bases). Germline V gives CDR1 SGDLS, CDR2 YYNGEE. CDR3 length equals 15 residues. Trimming took 2 bases from V and 7 from J, leaving 13 bases between them. Complete variable domain (other parts from reference TRBV9 and TRBJ1-6): DSGVTQTPKHLITATGQRVTLRCSPRSGDLSVYWYQQSLDQGLQFLIQYYNGEERAKGNILERFSAQQFPDLHSELNLSSLELGDSALYFCASSVSWQGNSPLHFGNGTRLTVT.

This clone was seen only once. The rearrangement uses TRBV6-5 and TRBJ1-4; the D gene is possibly TRBD1 (6 bases). This CDR3 is 15 amino acids long. Trimming left V 5 bases short and J 6 bases short, with 16 bases between. Germline loops: CDR1 MNHEY, CDR2 SVGAGI. The CDR3 DNA reads TGTGCCAGCAGTGTAAACAGGGCATCGGATGAAAAACTGTTTTTT. Its translation: CASSVNRASDEKLFF.